This T cell receptor (beta chain) was identified in a study of human T cells and chemical hapten exposure. Whole-study results and caveats: The formation of large CDR3 similarity clusters by expanded TCRs significantly exceeded that of controls. Donors, who had alopecia, may show an immune response that differs from healthy people's. Sensitization with DPC brought no change to TCRs above 1 in 1000 in frequency.

To note about this clonotype: The antigen is unknown.

Original data processing: With a range of roughly 23,224 to 690,600, the median per sample was roughly 97,000 TCRs. TCRdb reprocessed the RACE reads via MiXCR and lists one record per CDR3 protein. The V and J calls and clone size come from TCRdb's table, not from the authors' own analysis. Of approximately 97,000 distinct CDR3 sequences listed, roughly a quarter are singletons. Time point meaning: patch test 3, about 24 weeks after DPC sensitization. Treatment indicated: therapeutic diphenylcyclopropenone sensitization with weekly scalp DPC. The CDR3 has 14 residues. CDR1 is SGHKS, CDR2 YYEKEE, per germline (reference sequence). V was shortened by 5 bases and J by 0 bases, with 8 bases between the two germline ends.

V usage is TRBV5-5 and J usage is TRBJ1-4; no clear D. This receptor was identified in a man aged 40-49 years with alopecia areata. Some clones in this sample may be carry-over from other donors' samples. The specimen comprised whole blood, sampled in connection with sensitization to the hapten diphenylcyclopropenone (DPC). CDR3 sequence: CASSSGTTNEKLFF. In DNA form, the CDR3 reads TGTGCCAGCAGTTCCGGGACAACTAATGAAAAACTGTTTTTT. Full variable domain (missing parts from reference TRBV5-5 and TRBJ1-4): DAGVTQSPTHLIKTRGQQVTLRCSPISGHKSVSWYQQVLGQGPQFIFQYYEKEERGRGNFPDRFSARQFPNYSSELNVNALLLGDSALYLCASSSGTTNEKLFFGSGTQLSVL.